What follows are 21 T cell receptor beta chains derived from one specimen sequenced in a study of OX40 agonist ivuxolimab in advanced cancers. Using immunoSEQ multiplex PCR, the repertoire was profiled, and TCRdb retains in-frame clones only, with some absent. The sample records roughly 80,000 clones, around 81% being singletons. Sequencing used CD4+ or CD8+ T cells sorted from blood, obtained in a trial of the OX40 agonist ivuxolimab. The source is an adult with an advanced solid tumor such as melanoma, head and neck, liver or kidney cancer.

V and J are TRBV5-1 and TRBJ1-2; possible D gene TRBD1, 6 bases. The V and J ends lost 0 bases and 6 bases respectively, with 12 bases between them. The CDR3 totals 14 residues. Germline loops: CDR1 SGHRS, CDR2 YFSETQ. In DNA, the CDR3 is TGCGCCAGCAGCTTGGCGGGACAACGGGATGGCTACACCTTC. Its protein is CASSLAGQRDGYTF.

The rearrangement joins TRBV7-9 to TRBJ2-5; D possibly uses TRBD1 or TRBD2 (5 bases each). The CDR3 length is 13 residues. Germline CDR1 is SEHNR and CDR2 is FQNEAQ (reference sequence). The germline V and J ends were trimmed by 7 bases and 4 bases, with 13 bases remaining between them. This CDR3 reads CASNKWDGETQYF. In nucleotides, the CDR3 is TGTGCCAGCAACAAATGGGACGGAGAGACCCAGTACTTC.

The chain carries TRBV2 and TRBJ1-5; a possible D gene is TRBD1 (6 bases). The V gene lost 2 bases and the J gene lost 4 bases, with 12 bases spanning the gap. The CDR3 runs to 15 residues. The V gene's germline CDR1 is SNHLY and CDR2 FYNNEI. Here the CDR3 reads CASSEIRTANQPQHF. CDR3 sequence (DNA): TGTGCCAGCAGTGAAATTCGGACAGCAAATCAGCCCCAGCATTTT.

V and J are TRBV7-2 and TRBJ1-6; TRBD1 agrees at 8 bases. This CDR3 is built from 14 residues. The germline gives CDR1 SGHTA, CDR2 FQGNSA. The junction had 15 bases not matched to a gene; V was cut back by 5 bases and J by 18 bases. Here the CDR3 reads CASSADRGLLGTHF. The DNA for the CDR3 is TGTGCCAGCAGCGCCGACAGGGGTCTGTTGGGGACCCACTTT.

The V and J genes are TRBV5-1 and TRBJ1-4; D might be TRBD1 (5 bases). The germline V gene encodes CDR1 SGHRS and CDR2 YFSETQ. Trimming took 5 bases from V and 8 from J, leaving 16 bases between them. The CDR3 loop spans 14 amino acids. CDR3 amino acids: CASREGPGEEKLFF. CDR3 DNA sequence: TGCGCCAGCAGGGAGGGGCCGGGCGAGGAAAAACTGTTTTTT.

This clone occurred once. The chain employs TRBV10-3 and TRBJ1-2; no reliable D call. The CDR3 sequence is 13 residues long. Germline V gives CDR1 ENHRY, CDR2 SYGVKD. The V end was cut by 3 bases, the J end by 4 bases, with 9 bases between. The CDR3 bases are TGTGCCATCAGTGATGGCAGTCCCTATGGCTACACCTTC. Translated: CAISDGSPYGYTF.

The CDR3 sequence: CASSPLGGEGNEQFF. The CDR3 nucleotides are TGTGCCAGCAGCCCGTTAGGTGGGGAGGGGAATGAGCAGTTCTTC. The chain is built from TRBV11-1 and TRBJ2-1; the match to TRBD2 covers 7 bases. CDR1 is SGHAT, CDR2 FQDESV, per germline (reference sequence). The CDR3 consists of 15 residues. After removal of 5 bases from V and 7 bases from J, the junction contained 11 bases not matched to a gene.

The chain has TRBV7-8 and TRBJ2-1; D is perhaps TRBD1 (6 bases). The V and J ends lost 3 bases and 10 bases respectively, with 22 bases between them. CDR3 size: 16 residues. Germline CDR1 reads SGHVS; CDR2 reads FQNEAQ. CDR3 sequence: CASSLKGDKIHREQFF. CDR3 bases: TGTGCCAGCAGCTTGAAAGGGGACAAGATACATCGCGAGCAGTTCTTC.

V usage is TRBV7-2 and J usage is TRBJ2-7; 13 bases agree with TRBD2. The CDR3 extends over 17 amino acids. The V segment lost 1 base and the J segment 2 bases; nucleotides outside the gene matches: 5. The germline CDR1 and CDR2 sequences are SGHTA and FQGNSA. The CDR3 protein is CASSLGGTSGVPYEQYF. In DNA form, the CDR3 reads TGTGCCAGCAGCTTAGGAGGGACTAGCGGGGTCCCCTACGAGCAGTACTTC. The full variable domain, in which reference TRBV7-2 and TRBJ2-7 provide the parts outside the CDR3, is GAGVSQSPSNKVTEKGKDVELRCDPISGHTALYWYRQSLGQGLEFLIYFQGNSAPDKSGLPSDRFSAERTGGSVSTLTIQRTQQEDSAVYLCASSLGGTSGVPYEQYFGPGTRLTVT.

The J gene is TRBJ1-1, the V gene TRBV19, with TRBD1 matching 8 bases. The CDR3 runs to 15 residues. With 4 bases clipped from V and 4 bases from J, the junction kept 8 bases outside the gene matches. Germline CDR1 LNHDA, CDR2 SQIVND (reference sequence). DNA of the CDR3: TGTGCCAGTAGTAGGAGCCAGGGGGCGATCACTGAAGCTTTCTTT. Encoded protein: CASSRSQGAITEAFF.

The rearrangement links TRBV5-6 to TRBJ1-1; D remains unclear. The V end was cut by 2 bases, the J end by 4 bases, with 6 bases between. This CDR3 has 12 residues. Germline V gene sequence: CDR1 SGHDT, CDR2 YYEEEE. The CDR3 is CASSLVATEAFF. CDR3 DNA: TGTGCCAGCAGCTTAGTAGCCACTGAAGCTTTCTTT.

The V and J genes are TRBV7-8 and TRBJ2-1; D call uncertain. CDR3 length: 10 amino acids. Germline V lookup: CDR1 SGHVS, CDR2 FQNEAQ. The V end lost 5 bases, the J end lost 13 bases, and 9 bases lay between the germline ends. The CDR3 loop reads CASSRVPQFF. CDR3 nucleotide sequence: TGTGCCAGCAGCCGCGTTCCCCAGTTCTTC.

This clone was detected once. The chain is built from TRBV7-2 and TRBJ2-1; 7 bases are a match to TRBD2. J lost 3 bases, V lost 6 bases, and 11 bases had no gene match. This CDR3 has 16 amino acids. Looked up from germline, CDR1 is SGHTA and CDR2 is FQGNSA. As DNA, the CDR3 is TGTGCCAGCAGTCCTGTTTGGGGGGGGTACTACAATGAGCAGTTCTTC. It yields the protein CASSPVWGGYYNEQFF.

The chain carries TRBV5-1 and TRBJ2-7; TRBD1 matches at 8 bases. V lost 2 bases to trimming and J lost 7 bases; unmatched junction nucleotides: 14. Germline V gene data show CDR1 as SGHRS and CDR2 as YFSETQ. The CDR3 consists of 16 residues. This chain's CDR3 is CASSFRSGTGLGEQYF. The CDR3 DNA follows: TGCGCCAGCAGCTTCCGATCCGGGACAGGTCTGGGGGAGCAGTACTTC.

V and J are TRBV4-2 and TRBJ1-1; 9 bases fit TRBD1. The ends lost 1 base at V and 11 bases at J; junction bases unmatched: 8. Germline V lookup: CDR1 LGHNA, CDR2 YNFKEQ. This CDR3 has 14 amino acids. Written as DNA, the CDR3 is TGTGCCAGCAGCCAAGTGGGACAGGGTCATGGGGCTTTCTTT. This translates into CASSQVGQGHGAFF.

CDR3 in DNA: TGTGCCAGCAGCTTGGGTGGCGGAGAGACCCAGTACTTC. Translating it yields CASSLGGGETQYF. V and J are TRBV7-2 and TRBJ2-5, with D unresolved. Germline CDR1 and CDR2: SGHTA and FQGNSA. This CDR3 is 13 amino acids long. V was cut by 3 bases and J by 4 bases, with 9 bases left in between.

V usage is TRBV28 and J usage is TRBJ1-2, with unresolved D. The CDR3 is made up of 12 amino acids. The ends were cut back, 0 bases at V and 6 bases at J, with 5 bases in the middle. Germline CDR1 is MDHEN and CDR2 is SYDVKM. CDR3 DNA sequence: TGTGCCAGCAGTTTATGGTCGGATGGCTACACCTTC. Its protein is CASSLWSDGYTF.

This clone came up a few times. The genes are TRBV19 and TRBJ1-1; a possible D gene is TRBD1 (5 bases). Germline V gives CDR1 LNHDA, CDR2 SQIVND (reference sequence). The CDR3 is made up of 13 amino acids. The V end lost 3 bases, the J end lost 11 bases, and 16 bases lay between the germline ends. The CDR3 is CASSIPSAGLAFF. CDR3 in DNA: TGTGCCAGTAGTATTCCCTCGGCAGGGTTGGCTTTCTTT. Full variable domain (rest looked up from reference TRBV19 and TRBJ1-1): DGGITQSPKYLFRKEGQNVTLSCEQNLNHDAMYWYRQDPGQGLRLIYYSQIVNDFQKGDIAEGYSVSREKKESFPLTVTSAQKNPTAFYLCASSIPSAGLAFFGQGTRLTVV.

The V gene is TRBV10-3, the J gene TRBJ2-3; the D call may be TRBD1 or TRBD2 (5 bases each). The CDR3 loop spans 17 amino acids. V was cut by 10 bases and J by 2 bases, with 25 bases left in between. CDR1 is ENHRY and CDR2 is SYGVKD in the germline V gene. CDR3 region: CASIPGTAVPATDTQYF. The CDR3 nucleotides are TGTGCCAGTATACCCGGGACGGCGGTTCCCGCCACAGATACGCAGTATTTT.

The V and J genes are TRBV30 and TRBJ1-6; D might be TRBD1 (6 bases). With 3 bases removed from V and 14 bases from J, the gap between germline ends came to 14 bases. CDR3 length: 12 residues. Germline CDR1 GTSNPN, CDR2 SVGIG (reference sequence). CDR3 amino acids: CAWRPGQSTLHF. The CDR3 bases are TGTGCCTGGAGACCCGGACAGAGCACCCTCCACTTT.

CDR3 bases: TGTGCCAGCAGTTCTTACAGGGCAACTAATGAAAAACTGTTTTTT. Translated, it gives CASSSYRATNEKLFF. The chain carries TRBV28 and TRBJ1-4; a possible D gene is TRBD1 (6 bases). Germline V gene sequence: CDR1 MDHEN, CDR2 SYDVKM. The CDR3 spans 15 residues. Trimming left V 4 bases short and J 0 bases short, with 9 bases between.